This TCR beta chain was sequenced in a study of cytomegalovirus exposure and HLA in healthy donors. About the study: Researchers previously reported finding 90 million to 130 million unique TCR beta sequences from about 170 million T cells.

Trimming removed 0 bases at V and 10 bases at J, with 12 bases between. CDR3 length: 13 amino acids. Germline loops: CDR1 LNHNV, CDR2 YYDKDF (reference sequence). Comment on this clone: The antigen remains unidentified.

Overall study results and limits: An analysis was carried out later, and it reportedly showed fewer N-insertions in an Asian-associated ancestry cluster than the 666-donor mean. Apparent HLA restriction characterized most CMV-associated TCR beta chains in a later analysis. In an earlier analysis, productive rearrangement rates for most beta V segments clustered near 87% or 30%.

The primer mix had 60 Vbeta and 13 Jbeta primers. TCRdb keeps only in-frame clones here, not all; method: immunoSEQ multiplex PCR. The sample lists more than 110,000 clones; 75% to 80% were seen once. The gene calls are TRBV15 and TRBJ1-1; maybe TRBD1 (6 bases). Material for sequencing was PBMCs. The sequence derives from a man aged 18 to 30 in good health and CMV-seronegative. In DNA, the CDR3 is TGTGCCACCAGCAGAGAGGGGGGGCTGGGAGCTTTCTTT. Protein sequence: CATSREGGLGAFF.